This T cell receptor (beta chain) stems from a study of OX40 agonist ivuxolimab in advanced cancers. Across the study: It was permissible to have had prior anti-PD-1, anti-PD-L1 or anti-CTLA-4 therapy, and 40% had some. A partial response was reached by three patients: one with hepatocellular carcinoma and two with cutaneous melanoma. Findings of the study overall: Researchers report that CD8+ T cells had, on average, more expanded clones than CD4+.

Comments on this clone: Its antigen is still unknown.

Patients were ineligible given autoimmune disease history or systemic immunosuppression. The assay was immunoSEQ multiplex PCR, and TCRdb's table has in-frame clones only and misses some. Among some 44,000 clones listed, 75% to 90% were seen once. Material: CD4+ or CD8+ T cells sorted from blood, obtained in a trial of the OX40 agonist ivuxolimab. The sequence derives from an adult with an advanced solid tumor such as melanoma, head and neck, liver or kidney cancer.

The CDR3 nucleotides are TGTGCCAGCGAGCCGGACGGAGGGTCCACTGAAGCTTTCTTT. This gives the protein CASEPDGGSTEAFF. V and J are TRBV4-2 and TRBJ1-1; D unresolved. Between the trimmed V and J ends, which lost 8 bases and 4 bases, there was a span of 17 bases. CDR1 is LGHNA and CDR2 is YNFKEQ in the germline V gene. The CDR3 consists of 14 residues.